Below are 16 T cell receptor beta chains sequenced from a single sample in a study of control samples from healthy donors and cancer patients. The method was immunoSEQ multiplex PCR; TCRdb's version includes in-frame clones alone and lacks a portion of them. The sample yields about 90,000 clones, 75% to 95% seen once. Sequences were obtained from blood. These receptors were taken from a woman under 30 in good health.

The chain recombines TRBV4-1 with TRBJ1-2, with 8 bases fitting TRBD1. After removal of 4 bases from V and 4 bases from J, the junction contained 8 bases not matched to a gene. Germline CDR1 and CDR2: MGHRA and YSYEKL. This CDR3 contains 15 residues. The CDR3, as DNA: TGCGCCAGCAGCCGGACAGGGAACTTTGTCTATGGCTACACCTTC. It encodes CASSRTGNFVYGYTF.

This clone was counted many times. The chain employs TRBV6-4 and TRBJ2-3, with 10 bases identical to TRBD2. Germline lookup yields CDR1 MRHNA and CDR2 SNTAGT. V gave up 5 bases and J gave up 2 bases; unmatched junction bases: 1. The CDR3 loop spans 14 amino acids. CDR3 region: CASSSGGATDTQYF. CDR3 nucleotide sequence: TGTGCCAGCAGTAGCGGGGGGGCCACAGATACGCAGTATTTT.

The genes are TRBV7-4 and TRBJ2-5; D is perhaps TRBD2 (5 bases). The germline V and J ends were trimmed by 10 bases and 2 bases, with 23 bases remaining between them. CDR1 and CDR2 from the germline V gene are SGHVT and SQSDAQ. This CDR3 spans 16 amino acids. CDR3 sequence: CATWERLRYSQETQYF. The CDR3 DNA reads TGTGCCACCTGGGAGCGCCTTCGTTACTCGCAAGAGACCCAGTACTTC. The whole variable domain, filled in from reference TRBV7-4 and TRBJ2-5, reads GAGVSQSPRYKVAKRGRDVALRCDSISGHVTLYWYRQTLGQGSEVLTYSQSDAQRDKSGRPSGRFSAERPERSVSTLKIQRTEQGDSAVYLCATWERLRYSQETQYFGPGTRLLVL.

This clone has just one count. V gene TRBV6-2 or TRBV6-3 combines with J gene TRBJ1-4, with no clear D. Germline V CDR1 and CDR2: MNHEY, SVGEGT. There are 13 residues in the CDR3. V was shortened by 4 bases and J by 3 bases, with 6 bases between the two germline ends. CDR3 DNA sequence: TGTGCCAGCAGTTCCTCACCTAATGAAAAACTGTTTTTT. Translating gives CASSSSPNEKLFF.

This chain joins TRBV27 and TRBJ2-3; D gene uncertain. The CDR3 covers 15 residues. Germline assignment: CDR1 MNHEY and CDR2 SMNVEV (reference sequence). Trimming removed 6 bases from V and 0 bases from J, with 13 bases in between. As DNA, the CDR3 is TGTGCCAGCAGATCAGGTATTGTTAGCACAGATACGCAGTATTTT. It yields the protein CASRSGIVSTDTQYF.

The chain combines TRBV5-1 with TRBJ1-1; D perhaps matches TRBD1 (5 bases). Germline lookup yields CDR1 SGHRS and CDR2 YFSETQ. V was shortened by 0 bases and J by 2 bases, with 11 bases between the two germline ends. This CDR3 spans 15 amino acids. The CDR3 protein is CASSLAGTLNTEAFF. In DNA form, the CDR3 reads TGCGCCAGCAGCTTGGCTGGGACTCTTAACACTGAAGCTTTCTTT.

This sequence joins TRBV5-1 and TRBJ1-1; no reliable D call. The CDR3 runs to 14 residues. CDR1 is SGHRS and CDR2 is YFSETQ in the germline V gene. V was trimmed by 3 bases and J by 0 bases, leaving 9 bases between them. The CDR3 nucleotides are TGCGCCAGCAGCTCCACAGCGATGAACACTGAAGCTTTCTTT. It is translated as CASSSTAMNTEAFF.

V and J are TRBV7-9 and TRBJ1-2; no definite D call. Per the germline V gene, CDR1 is SEHNR and CDR2 is FQNEAQ (reference sequence). The CDR3 spans 14 residues. The germline V and J ends were trimmed by 3 bases and 4 bases, with 12 bases remaining between them. The CDR3 protein is CASSFRDEVYGYTF. The DNA of the CDR3 is TGTGCCAGCAGCTTCCGCGACGAGGTCTATGGCTACACCTTC.

The rearrangement joins TRBV6-5 to TRBJ1-6, with 8 bases that match TRBD1. This CDR3 contains 12 residues. Germline CDR1 is MNHEY and CDR2 is SVGAGI. The CDR3 here is CTARDRYSPLHF. The CDR3 DNA sequence: TGTACTGCGCGGGACAGGTATTCACCCCTCCACTTT.

This clone was found a few times. V is TRBV7-6 and J is TRBJ2-1, with 8 bases lining up with TRBD2. There are 16 residues in the CDR3. Germline loops: CDR1 SGHVS, CDR2 FNYEAQ. V gave up 1 base and J gave up 7 bases; unmatched junction bases: 9. CDR3 protein: CASSLVLGGAGNEQFF. The CDR3 DNA reads TGTGCCAGCAGCTTAGTTCTCGGGGGGGCCGGAAATGAGCAGTTCTTC.

The chain has TRBV5-5 and TRBJ2-7; possible D gene TRBD1, 6 bases. Germline CDR1 is SGHKS and CDR2 is YYEKEE (reference sequence). V lost 4 bases and J 2 bases, leaving 10 bases between the germline ends. The CDR3 contains 13 residues. The CDR3 bases are TGTGCCAGCAGCGGGGGACAAACCTACGAGCAGTACTTC. Protein product: CASSGGQTYEQYF.

The V call is TRBV5-3, the J call TRBJ1-1; 10 nucleotides line up with TRBD1. TRBV5-3 is reported as an ORF; its role is uncertain. The CDR3 covers 20 residues. V lost 2 bases and J lost 1; bases outside the gene matches: 17. The CDR3 reads CARSLEASGTGESTNTEAFF. The CDR3 region has the DNA TGTGCCAGAAGCTTAGAGGCCTCCGGGACAGGGGAAAGTACGAACACTGAAGCTTTCTTT.

V usage is TRBV19 and J usage is TRBJ1-4; no definite D call. V shed 5 bases and J shed 0 bases, with 10 bases lying between them. The CDR3 covers 15 residues. The germline gives CDR1 LNHDA, CDR2 SQIVND (reference sequence). This chain's CDR3 is CASSQPGATNEKLFF. Here the CDR3 DNA reads TGTGCCAGTAGTCAACCAGGAGCAACTAATGAAAAACTGTTTTTT.

The chain has TRBV4-1 and TRBJ2-1; 13 bases align to TRBD2. In germline, CDR1 is MGHRA, CDR2 YSYEKL. Trimming removed 4 bases from V and 8 bases from J; junction bases left unmatched: 2. The CDR3 sequence is 14 residues long. The CDR3 coding sequence is TGCGCCAGCAGCCGAGGGACTAGCGGGGATGAGCAGTTCTTC. The encoded protein is CASSRGTSGDEQFF.

This clone was seen only once. The chain couples TRBV5-1 to TRBJ1-5, with 7 bases identical to TRBD1. CDR3 length equals 15 residues. The germline V gene encodes CDR1 SGHRS and CDR2 YFSETQ. V trimming: 0 bases; J trimming: 3 bases; junction bases outside the gene matches: 3. The CDR3 DNA is TGCGCCAGCAGCTTGGGGACAGGTCCCAATCAGCCCCAGCATTTT. The encoded protein is CASSLGTGPNQPQHF.

This sequence joins TRBV27 and TRBJ1-4; 7 bases fit TRBD1. The J segment lost 5 bases and the V segment lost 5 bases, leaving 11 bases of the junction unmatched. CDR3 size: 16 residues. Germline lookup yields CDR1 MNHEY and CDR2 SMNVEV (reference sequence). CDR3: CASSPPRAGGNEKLFF. The CDR3 nucleotides are TGTGCCAGCAGTCCCCCGAGGGCAGGGGGGAATGAAAAACTGTTTTTT.